This T cell receptor beta chain originates from a study of Graves' ophthalmopathy and Graves' hyperthyroidism. General study points: Built on 13 signatures, a model told ophthalmopathy apart from stable hyperthyroidism with approximately 91% sensitivity and over 80% specificity. Sensitivity of 55% to 71% and specificity of about 72% were achieved by the model that predicted ophthalmopathy progression.

The length of the CDR3 is 14 residues. Trimming shortened V by 5 bases and J by 0 bases, and 11 bases separated the two germline ends. Germline V CDR1 and CDR2: SEHNR, FQNEAQ (reference sequence). Patients were excluded if they had other autoimmune diseases or uncontrolled infections, and likewise if pregnancy or lactation applied. Scientists amplified the TCR beta CDR3 regions from RNA transcripts. HTBI primers were used in a first-round RT-PCR, which preceded a second-round multiplex PCR. TCRdb reprocessed the multiplex PCR reads via MiXCR and lists one record per CDR3 protein. The table shows a few hundred thousand distinct CDR3 sequences, with approximately 17% occurring only once. This clonotype was observed many times. Its antigen is not identified.

The origin of this receptor is an adult woman with stable Graves' hyperthyroidism. The chain is built from TRBV7-9 and TRBJ2-7; D is perhaps TRBD2 (5 bases). The sample comprised peripheral blood. The CDR3 loop is CASSPRDGSYEQYF. CDR3 bases: TGTGCCAGCAGCCCCCGGGATGGCTCCTACGAGCAGTACTTC.